This T cell receptor beta chain was recovered during a study of cytomegalovirus exposure and HLA in healthy donors. General study results and limits: For most TCR beta V segments, an earlier analysis put the productive rate at about 87% or about 30% of the time. There were around 160 TCR beta chains listed as cytomegalovirus-associated. For presence/absence analyses, sequencing depth was assumed to be roughly uniform across donors.

13 Jbeta primers and 60 Vbeta primers were used for the PCR. As handled by the study authors: The count from a later analysis was 65 million to 90 million unique TCR beta chains, 9 million to 12 million of them shared. TCRdb's copy holds only in-frame clones and misses some; the assay was immunoSEQ multiplex PCR. V and J calls and clone size are given by that table; D and trimming were obtained from the DNA. The sample comprises tens of thousands of clones, around 78% of which are singletons, and around 2.3% rests with the top ten. As for this clone: The target antigen is unknown.

In germline, CDR1 is SGHTA, CDR2 FQGTGA. The V and J ends lost 3 bases and 8 bases, in that order; junction bases with no gene match: 7. CDR3 length: 15 amino acids. The clonotype comes from a male donor in good health and CMV-seropositive. The chain recombines TRBV7-3 with TRBJ2-1; 10 bases are shared with TRBD2. Sequenced sample: PBMCs. CDR3 bases: TGTGCCAGCAGCTTGCTAGCGGGAGTCGTTGATGAGCAGTTCTTC. Protein sequence: CASSLLAGVVDEQFF.